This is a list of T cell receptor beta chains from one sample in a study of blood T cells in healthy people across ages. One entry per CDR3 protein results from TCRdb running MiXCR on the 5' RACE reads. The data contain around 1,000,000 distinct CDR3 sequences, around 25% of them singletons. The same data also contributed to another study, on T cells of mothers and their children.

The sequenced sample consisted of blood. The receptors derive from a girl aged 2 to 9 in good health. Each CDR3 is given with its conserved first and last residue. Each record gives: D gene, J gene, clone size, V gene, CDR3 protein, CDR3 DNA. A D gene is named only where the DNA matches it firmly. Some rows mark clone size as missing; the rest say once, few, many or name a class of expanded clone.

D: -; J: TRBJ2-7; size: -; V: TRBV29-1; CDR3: CSVAWDSRGYEQYF; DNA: TGCAGCGTTGCCTGGGACTCGCGAGGCTACGAGCAGTACTTC
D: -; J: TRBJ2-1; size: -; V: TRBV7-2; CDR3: CASSLVGLLAGYEQFF; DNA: TGTGCCAGCAGCTTAGTGGGACTCTTAGCTGGGTATGAGCAGTTCTTC
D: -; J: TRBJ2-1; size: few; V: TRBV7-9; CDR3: CASRATQAQEQFF; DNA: TGTGCCAGCAGGGCGACGCAAGCTCAAGAGCAGTTCTTC
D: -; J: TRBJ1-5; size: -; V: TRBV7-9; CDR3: CASSLVDRTTLPNQPQHF; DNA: TGTGCCAGCAGCTTAGTGGACAGAACCACTCTCCCCAATCAGCCCCAGCATTTT
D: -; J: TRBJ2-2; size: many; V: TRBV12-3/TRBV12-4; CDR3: CASSLVIGELFF; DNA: TGTGCCAGCAGTTTAGTAATCGGGGAGCTGTTTTTT
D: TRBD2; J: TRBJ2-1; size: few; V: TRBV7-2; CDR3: CASSLDGTSGRAALLF; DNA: TGTGCCAGCAGCTTAGATGGGACTAGCGGGAGGGCCGCCCTGCTCTTC
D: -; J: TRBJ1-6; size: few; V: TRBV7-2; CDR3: CASSPARFSYNSPLHF; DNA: TGTGCCAGCAGCCCCGCCCGGTTCTCCTATAATTCACCCCTCCACTTT
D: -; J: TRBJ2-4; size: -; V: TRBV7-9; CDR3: CASSLGTLAKNIQYF; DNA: TGTGCCAGCAGCTTGGGTACCCTAGCCAAAAACATTCAGTACTTC
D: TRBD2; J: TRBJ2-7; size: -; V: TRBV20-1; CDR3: CSASGTSGTIGAYEQYF; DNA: TGCAGTGCTTCCGGGACTAGCGGGACGATCGGGGCTTACGAGCAGTACTTC
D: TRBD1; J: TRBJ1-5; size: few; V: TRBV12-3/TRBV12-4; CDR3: CASRWTGMNQPQHF; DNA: TGTGCCAGCAGGTGGACAGGGATGAATCAGCCCCAGCATTTT
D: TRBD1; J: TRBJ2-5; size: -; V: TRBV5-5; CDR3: CASSQRDRAWGETQYF; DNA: TGTGCCAGCAGCCAGCGGGACAGGGCATGGGGAGAGACCCAGTACTTC
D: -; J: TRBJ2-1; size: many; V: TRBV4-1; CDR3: CASSQEVSPHSYNEQFF; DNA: TGCGCCAGCAGCCAGGAGGTCTCCCCCCACTCCTACAATGAGCAGTTCTTC
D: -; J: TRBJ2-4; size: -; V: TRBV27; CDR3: CASSLLPGLDKNIQYF; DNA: TGTGCCAGCAGTTTATTGCCAGGGCTGGACAAAAACATTCAGTACTTC
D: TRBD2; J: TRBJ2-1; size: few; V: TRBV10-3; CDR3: CAISEGTSGQDEQFF; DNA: TGTGCCATCAGTGAAGGGACTAGCGGCCAGGATGAGCAGTTCTTC